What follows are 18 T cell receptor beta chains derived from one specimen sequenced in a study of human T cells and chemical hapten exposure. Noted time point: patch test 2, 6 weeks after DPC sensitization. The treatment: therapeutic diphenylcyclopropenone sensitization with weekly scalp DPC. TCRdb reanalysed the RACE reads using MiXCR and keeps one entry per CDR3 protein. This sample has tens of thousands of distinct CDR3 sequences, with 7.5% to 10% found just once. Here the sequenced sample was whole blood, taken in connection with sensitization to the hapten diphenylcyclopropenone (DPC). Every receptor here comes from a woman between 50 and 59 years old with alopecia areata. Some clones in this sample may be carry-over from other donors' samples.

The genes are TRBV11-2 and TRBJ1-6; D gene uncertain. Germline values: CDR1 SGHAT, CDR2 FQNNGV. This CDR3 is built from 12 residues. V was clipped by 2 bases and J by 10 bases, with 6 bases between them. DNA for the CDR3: TGTGCCAGCAGCTTAAATCGGTCACCCCTCCACTTT. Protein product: CASSLNRSPLHF.

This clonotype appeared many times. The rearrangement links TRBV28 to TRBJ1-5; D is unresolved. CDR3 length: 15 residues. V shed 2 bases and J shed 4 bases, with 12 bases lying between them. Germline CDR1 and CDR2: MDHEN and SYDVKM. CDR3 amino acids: CASSLREGRNQPQHF. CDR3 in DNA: TGTGCCAGCAGTTTAAGGGAGGGTAGGAATCAGCCCCAGCATTTT. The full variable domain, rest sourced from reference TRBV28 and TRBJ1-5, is DVKVTQSSRYLVKRTGEKVFLECVQDMDHENMFWYRQDPGLGLRLIYFSYDVKMKEKGDIPEGYSVSREKKERFSLILESASTNQTSMYLCASSLREGRNQPQHFGDGTRLSIL.

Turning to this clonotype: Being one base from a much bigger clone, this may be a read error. The CDR3 region is CASRDVKTIQYF. In DNA form, the CDR3 reads TGTGCCAGCAGGGACGTCAAAACCATTCAGTACTTC. The rearrangement links TRBV6-6 to TRBJ2-4; the D is unclear. The CDR3 has 12 residues. The germline V gene has CDR1 MNHNY and CDR2 SVGAGI (reference sequence).

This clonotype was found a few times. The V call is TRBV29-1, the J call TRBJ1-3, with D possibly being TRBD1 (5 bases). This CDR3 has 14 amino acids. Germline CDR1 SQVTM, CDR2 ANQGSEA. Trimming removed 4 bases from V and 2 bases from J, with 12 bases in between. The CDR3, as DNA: TGCAGCGTTGGTCAGGGCATACCTGGAAACACCATATATTTT. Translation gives CSVGQGIPGNTIYF.

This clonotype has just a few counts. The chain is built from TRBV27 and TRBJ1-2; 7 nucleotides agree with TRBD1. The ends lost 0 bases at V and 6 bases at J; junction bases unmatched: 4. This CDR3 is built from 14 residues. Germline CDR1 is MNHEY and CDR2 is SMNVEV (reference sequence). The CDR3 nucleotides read TGTGCCAGCAGTTTATCAAGGGGGCAGGATGGCTACACCTTC. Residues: CASSLSRGQDGYTF.

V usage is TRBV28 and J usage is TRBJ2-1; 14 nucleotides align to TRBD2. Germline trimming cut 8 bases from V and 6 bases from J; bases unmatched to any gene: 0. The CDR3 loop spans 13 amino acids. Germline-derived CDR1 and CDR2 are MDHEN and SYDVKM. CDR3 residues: CASGTSGSNEQFF. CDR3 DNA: TGTGCCAGCGGGACTAGCGGGAGCAATGAGCAGTTCTTC.

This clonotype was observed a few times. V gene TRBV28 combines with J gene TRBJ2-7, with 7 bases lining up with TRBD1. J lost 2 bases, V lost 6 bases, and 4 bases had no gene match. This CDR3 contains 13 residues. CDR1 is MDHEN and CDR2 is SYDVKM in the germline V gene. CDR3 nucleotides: TGTGCCAGCAGACCTCAGGGGGCCTACGAGCAGTACTTC. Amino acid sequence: CASRPQGAYEQYF.

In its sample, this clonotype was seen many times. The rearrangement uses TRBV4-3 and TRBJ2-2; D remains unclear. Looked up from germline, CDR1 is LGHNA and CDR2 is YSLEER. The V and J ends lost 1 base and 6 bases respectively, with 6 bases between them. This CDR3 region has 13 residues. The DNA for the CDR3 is TGCGCCAGCAGCCAAGTCGAGTCCGGGGAGCTGTTTTTT. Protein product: CASSQVESGELFF.

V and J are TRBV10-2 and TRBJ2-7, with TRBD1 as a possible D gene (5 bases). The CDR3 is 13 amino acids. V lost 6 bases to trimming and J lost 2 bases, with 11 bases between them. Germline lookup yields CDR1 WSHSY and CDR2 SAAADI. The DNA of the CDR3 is TGCGCCAGCAGCCCAGGGATAACCTACGAGCAGTACTTC. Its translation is CASSPGITYEQYF.

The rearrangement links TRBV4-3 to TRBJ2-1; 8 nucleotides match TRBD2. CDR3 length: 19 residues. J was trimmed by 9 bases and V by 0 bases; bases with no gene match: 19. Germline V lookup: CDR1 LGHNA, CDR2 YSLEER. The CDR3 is CASSQDLVGGTRGIGEQFF. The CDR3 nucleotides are TGCGCCAGCAGCCAAGATCTTGTCGGCGGGACTAGAGGGATCGGTGAGCAGTTCTTC.

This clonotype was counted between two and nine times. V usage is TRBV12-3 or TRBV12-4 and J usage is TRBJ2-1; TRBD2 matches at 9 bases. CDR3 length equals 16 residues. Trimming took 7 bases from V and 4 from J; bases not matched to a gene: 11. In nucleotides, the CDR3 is TGTGCCAGCACCGTTAACGGAGCGGGAGGATACAATGAGCAGTTCTTC. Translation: CASTVNGAGGYNEQFF.

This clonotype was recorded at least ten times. In nucleotides, the CDR3 is TGTGCCAGCAGGCCGGGACAGAGCAATCAGCCCCAGCATTTT. Translation: CASRPGQSNQPQHF. The chain has TRBV12-3 or TRBV12-4 and TRBJ1-5; 7 bases agree with TRBD1. The CDR3 extends over 14 amino acids. V gave up 6 bases and J gave up 1 base; unmatched junction bases: 3.

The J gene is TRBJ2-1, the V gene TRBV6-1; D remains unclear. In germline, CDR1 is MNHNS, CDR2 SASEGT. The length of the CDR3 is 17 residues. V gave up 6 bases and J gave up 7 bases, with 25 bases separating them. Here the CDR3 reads CASSGYSPAHRVNEQFF. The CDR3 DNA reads TGTGCCAGCAGCGGGTATTCGCCGGCCCACCGGGTGAATGAGCAGTTCTTC.

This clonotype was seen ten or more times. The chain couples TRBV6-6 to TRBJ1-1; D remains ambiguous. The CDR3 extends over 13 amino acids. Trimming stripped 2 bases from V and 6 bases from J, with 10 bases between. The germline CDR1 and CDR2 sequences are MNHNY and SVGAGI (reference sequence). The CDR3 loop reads CASSYPRDSEAFF. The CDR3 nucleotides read TGTGCCAGCAGTTACCCCCGGGATTCTGAAGCTTTCTTT.

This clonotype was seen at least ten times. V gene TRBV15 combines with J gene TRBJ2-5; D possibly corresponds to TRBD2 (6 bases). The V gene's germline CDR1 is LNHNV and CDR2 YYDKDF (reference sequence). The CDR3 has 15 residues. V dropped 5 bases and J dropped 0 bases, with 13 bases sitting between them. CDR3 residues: CATSDRRDYQETQYF. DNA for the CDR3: TGTGCCACCAGCGACCGCCGGGACTACCAAGAGACCCAGTACTTC.

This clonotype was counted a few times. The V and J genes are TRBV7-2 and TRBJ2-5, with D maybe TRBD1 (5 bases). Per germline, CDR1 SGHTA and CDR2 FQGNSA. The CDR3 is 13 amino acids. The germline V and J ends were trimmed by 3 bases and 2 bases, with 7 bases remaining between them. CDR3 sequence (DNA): TGTGCCAGCAGCTTTAACAGGCAAGAGACCCAGTACTTC. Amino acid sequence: CASSFNRQETQYF.

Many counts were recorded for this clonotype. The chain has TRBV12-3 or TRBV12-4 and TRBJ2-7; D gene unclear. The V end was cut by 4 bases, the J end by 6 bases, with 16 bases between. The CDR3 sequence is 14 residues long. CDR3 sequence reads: CASSSNVLAGEQYF. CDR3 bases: TGTGCCAGCAGTTCGAACGTTTTGGCTGGCGAGCAGTACTTC.

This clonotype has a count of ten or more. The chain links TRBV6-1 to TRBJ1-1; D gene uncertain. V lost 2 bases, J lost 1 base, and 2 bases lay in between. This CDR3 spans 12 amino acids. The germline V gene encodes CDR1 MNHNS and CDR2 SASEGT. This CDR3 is CASSEQNTEAFF. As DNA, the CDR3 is TGTGCCAGCAGTGAACAGAACACTGAAGCTTTCTTT.